This TCR beta chain was recovered during a study of blood T cell repertoires in COVID-19. In this sample, this clone turned up once. TCRdb keeps only in-frame clones here, not all; method: immunoSEQ multiplex PCR. The sample has around 250,000 clones, roughly nine tenths seen once; the top ten hold more than 1%. Participants had their cohort set by participant-reported clinical history. The sample taken for sequencing was PBMCs or T cells enriched from blood (not recorded which). The receptor was isolated from a human donor in a cohort exposed to, infected with or recovered from COVID-19 (not recorded which). The donor label of this sample is uncertain.

Here the CDR3 DNA reads TGTGCCAGCAGCTTAGGGACACAAACTCAAGAGACCCAGTACTTC. As protein: CASSLGTQTQETQYF. The chain recombines TRBV7-9 with TRBJ2-5; the D gene is possibly TRBD1 (5 bases). Germline V gene data show CDR1 as SEHNR and CDR2 as FQNEAQ (reference sequence). The CDR3 loop spans 15 amino acids. The ends were cut back, 1 base at V and 2 bases at J, with 11 bases in the middle.